The clone carrying this T cell receptor beta chain was seen only a few times. This CDR3 has 16 amino acids. Trimming left V 1 base short and J 4 bases short, with 11 bases between. Germline loops: CDR1 SGHVS, CDR2 FNYEAQ. Method: immunoSEQ multiplex PCR; TCRdb's copy keeps in-frame clones and lacks some. The sample carries some 150,000 clones, roughly 91% recorded once. This record belongs to a study of T cell responses to AZD1222 COVID-19 vaccine. The sample was peripheral blood, taken on day 0 of AZD1222 vaccination. This TCR came from an adult in good health. This sequence joins TRBV7-6 and TRBJ1-6; perhaps TRBD1 as D (5 bases). The CDR3: CASSLEQADYNSPLHF. CDR3 sequence (DNA): TGTGCCAGCAGCTTAGAACAGGCGGATTATAATTCACCCCTCCACTTT.